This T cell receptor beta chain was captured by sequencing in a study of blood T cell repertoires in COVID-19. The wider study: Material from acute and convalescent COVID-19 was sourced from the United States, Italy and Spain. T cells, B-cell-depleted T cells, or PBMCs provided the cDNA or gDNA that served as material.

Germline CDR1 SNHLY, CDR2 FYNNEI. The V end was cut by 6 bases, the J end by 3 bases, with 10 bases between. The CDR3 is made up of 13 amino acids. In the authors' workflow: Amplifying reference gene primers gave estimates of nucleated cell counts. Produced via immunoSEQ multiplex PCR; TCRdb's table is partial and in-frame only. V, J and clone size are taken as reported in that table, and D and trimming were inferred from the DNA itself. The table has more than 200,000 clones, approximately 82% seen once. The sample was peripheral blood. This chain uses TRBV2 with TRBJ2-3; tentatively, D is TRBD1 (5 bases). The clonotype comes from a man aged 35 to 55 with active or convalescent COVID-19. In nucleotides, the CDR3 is TGTGCCAGCAGATACCCAGGGACAGATACGCAGTATTTT. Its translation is CASRYPGTDTQYF.